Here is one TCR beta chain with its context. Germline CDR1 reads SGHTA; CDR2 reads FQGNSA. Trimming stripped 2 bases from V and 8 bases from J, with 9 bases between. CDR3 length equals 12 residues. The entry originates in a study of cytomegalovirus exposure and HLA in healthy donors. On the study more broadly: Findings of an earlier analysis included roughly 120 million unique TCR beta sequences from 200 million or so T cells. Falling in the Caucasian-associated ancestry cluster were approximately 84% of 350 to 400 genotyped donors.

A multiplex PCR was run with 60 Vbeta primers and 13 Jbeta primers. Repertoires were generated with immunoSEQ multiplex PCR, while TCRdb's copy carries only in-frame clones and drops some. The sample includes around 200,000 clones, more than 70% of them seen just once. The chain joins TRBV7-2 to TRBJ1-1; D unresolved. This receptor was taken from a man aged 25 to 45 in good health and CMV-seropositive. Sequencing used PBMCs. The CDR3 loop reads CASSLLRGEAFF. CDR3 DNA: TGTGCCAGCAGCTTATTACGGGGAGAAGCTTTCTTT.